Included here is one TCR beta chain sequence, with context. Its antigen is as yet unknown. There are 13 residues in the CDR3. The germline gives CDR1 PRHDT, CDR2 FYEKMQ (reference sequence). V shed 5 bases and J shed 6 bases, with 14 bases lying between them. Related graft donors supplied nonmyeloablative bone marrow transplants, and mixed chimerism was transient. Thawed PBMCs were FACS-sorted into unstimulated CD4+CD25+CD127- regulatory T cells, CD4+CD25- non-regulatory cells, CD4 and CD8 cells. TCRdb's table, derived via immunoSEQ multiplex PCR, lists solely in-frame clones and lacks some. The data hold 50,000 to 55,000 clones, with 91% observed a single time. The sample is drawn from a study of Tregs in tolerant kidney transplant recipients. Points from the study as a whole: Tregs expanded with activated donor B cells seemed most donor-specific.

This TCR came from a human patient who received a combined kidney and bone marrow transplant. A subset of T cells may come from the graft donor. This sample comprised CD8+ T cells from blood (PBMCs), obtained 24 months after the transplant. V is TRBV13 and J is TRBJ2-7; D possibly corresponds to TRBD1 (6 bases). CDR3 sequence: CASSPGRGGEQYF. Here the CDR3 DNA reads TGTGCCAGCAGCCCTGGGAGAGGGGGCGAGCAGTACTTC.